Below are 5 T cell receptor beta chains sequenced from a single sample in a study of CD8+ T cells in alopecia areata. As to treatment: oral pan-JAK inhibitor, 5-10 mg twice daily. Extraction of RNA preceded its reverse transcription into cDNA, which served as the sequencing template. Measured with immunoSEQ multiplex PCR; TCRdb has only the in-frame clones, and not every one. The sample comprises under 200,000 clones, approximately 60% of which are singletons, and approximately 14% rests with the top ten. Specimen: CD4+ T cells sorted from blood, collected at week 24, from a patient treated with tofacitinib. These receptors were obtained from a human donor with alopecia areata.

The chain joins TRBV4-1 to TRBJ2-7; TRBD1 matches at 8 bases. The CDR3 totals 16 residues. V lost 5 bases, J lost 2 bases, and 11 bases stayed unmatched. CDR1 is MGHRA and CDR2 is YSYEKL in the germline V gene. CDR3 in amino acids: CASSTGDRTYTYEQYF. Written as DNA, the CDR3 is TGCGCCAGCAGCACCGGGGACAGGACTTATACCTACGAGCAGTACTTC.

The chain joins TRBV2 to TRBJ1-2; D is ambiguous. V was trimmed by 9 bases and J by 7 bases, leaving 12 bases between them. Per the germline V gene, CDR1 is SNHLY and CDR2 is FYNNEI. The CDR3 covers 11 residues. In DNA, the CDR3 is TGTGCCAGAGAGTTCATGGGTGGCTACACCTTC. Encoded protein: CAREFMGGYTF.

A single count supports this clone. This rearrangement joins TRBV2 to TRBJ1-2; TRBD1 matches 7 bases. Germline V gene data show CDR1 as SNHLY and CDR2 as FYNNEI. The CDR3 totals 14 residues. V shed 6 bases and J 3 bases; nucleotides not matched to a gene: 7. As DNA, the CDR3 is TGTGCCAGCAGGACTGACAGGGCCGACTATGGCTACACCTTC. Amino acids: CASRTDRADYGYTF.

The chain recombines TRBV6-1 with TRBJ1-5; D is ambiguous. Germline V lookup: CDR1 MNHNS, CDR2 SASEGT. CDR3 size: 11 residues. V lost 1 base and J 11 bases, leaving 6 bases between the germline ends. CDR3 amino acids: CASSEEGSQHF. CDR3 coding DNA: TGTGCCAGCAGTGAAGAGGGCTCCCAGCATTTT.

This chain connects TRBV27 to TRBJ1-1, with D possibly being TRBD1 (5 bases). The V and J ends lost 3 bases and 1 base respectively, with 12 bases between them. CDR1 MNHEY and CDR2 SMNVEV come from the germline V gene (reference sequence). CDR3 size: 15 residues. The CDR3 sequence: CASSFLPGPNTEAFF. CDR3 in DNA: TGTGCCAGCAGTTTCTTACCGGGACCGAACACTGAAGCTTTCTTT.